These T cell receptor beta chains were read from a single sample in a study of blood T cell repertoires in COVID-19. Assay: immunoSEQ multiplex PCR; the TCRdb copy retains only in-frame clones and omits some. The table includes 200,000 to 250,000 clones, 70% to 90% detected once. Sequencing was carried out using PBMCs or T cells enriched from blood (not recorded which). Receptor source: a woman in her 50s with acute COVID-19. Each CDR3 is given with its conserved first and last residue. The D gene is left open where the match is weak. Clone sizes are given selectively: once, few, many, or a class where the clone is expanded.

>TRBJ2-7|17|NA|NA|TRBV4-3
CASSQDSMAGPNYEQYF
TGCGCCAGCAGCCAAGATTCGATGGCGGGACCGAACTACGAGCAGTACTTC
>TRBJ2-3|13|TRBD1|NA|TRBV12-3/TRBV12-4
CASSRQGADTQYF
TGTGCCAGCAGCCGACAGGGGGCAGATACGCAGTATTTT
>TRBJ1-5|14|NA|NA|TRBV30
CAWSVLGVPQPQHF
TGTGCCTGGAGTGTATTAGGGGTCCCTCAGCCCCAGCATTTT
>TRBJ2-2|14|NA|NA|TRBV4-2
CASSRTLNTGELFF
TGTGCCAGCAGCCGTACTTTGAACACCGGGGAGCTGTTTTTT
>TRBJ2-7|13|NA|NA|TRBV10-3
CAIKVESSYEQYF
TGTGCCATCAAAGTTGAGAGCTCCTACGAGCAGTACTTC
>TRBJ1-5|15|TRBD1|NA|TRBV28
CASSLTTGGGQPQHF
TGTGCCAGCAGTTTAACGACAGGGGGCGGTCAGCCCCAGCATTTT
>TRBJ1-2|13|TRBD1|NA|TRBV25-1
CASSADRYYGYTF
TGTGCCAGCAGTGCGGACAGGTACTATGGCTACACCTTC
>TRBJ2-7|15|TRBD2|NA|TRBV5-1
CASSYGLAGVEEQYF
TGCGCCAGCAGCTACGGACTAGCGGGAGTCGAGGAGCAGTACTTC
>TRBJ1-1|13|NA|NA|TRBV15
CATSSKGGTEAFF
TGTGCCACCAGCAGCAAAGGGGGCACTGAAGCTTTCTTT
>TRBJ2-7|15|TRBD1|NA|TRBV7-2
CASSSRGQGPYEQYF
TGTGCCAGCAGCTCGAGAGGACAGGGACCCTACGAGCAGTACTTC
>TRBJ1-2|13|TRBD1|NA|TRBV15
CATSRDRGFGYTF
TGTGCCACCAGCAGGGACAGGGGGTTTGGCTACACCTTC
>TRBJ2-7|13|TRBD2|NA|TRBV18
CASSRGGSYEQYF
TGTGCCAGCTCCCGGGGGGGTAGCTACGAGCAGTACTTC
>TRBJ1-4|15|TRBD1|NA|TRBV18
CASSPSTGGDEKLFF
TGTGCCAGCTCACCGTCGACAGGGGGCGATGAAAAACTGTTTTTT
>TRBJ2-5|15|NA|NA|TRBV13
CASSLVGRGSETQYF
TGTGCCAGCAGCTTAGTGGGGAGGGGGTCAGAGACCCAGTACTTC
>TRBJ1-1|14|NA|few|TRBV27
CASSLGPAGTEAFF
TGTGCCAGCAGTTTAGGTCCGGCGGGCACTGAAGCTTTCTTT
>TRBJ1-1|11|NA|once|TRBV6-5
CASSNRREAFF
TGTGCCAGCAGCAACAGGAGGGAGGCTTTCTTT
>TRBJ2-7|14|TRBD2|NA|TRBV28
CASTTSGTSYEQYF
TGTGCCAGCACCACTAGCGGTACCTCCTACGAGCAGTACTTC
>TRBJ1-5|12|NA|NA|TRBV12-3/TRBV12-4
CASRLSNQPQHF
TGTGCCAGCAGACTCTCCAATCAGCCCCAGCATTTT
>TRBJ2-1|14|NA|NA|TRBV7-9
CASSAQGGYNEQFF
TGTGCCAGCAGCGCGCAGGGAGGCTACAATGAGCAGTTCTTC
>TRBJ2-2|12|NA|NA|TRBV28
CASKLGGGELFF
TGTGCCAGCAAGCTGGGGGGCGGGGAGCTGTTTTTT
>TRBJ2-7|13|NA|NA|TRBV28
CASSLGSVYEQYF
TGTGCCAGCAGTTTAGGCTCCGTCTACGAGCAGTACTTC
>TRBJ1-4|14|TRBD1|NA|TRBV7-8
CASSLGSGGEKLFF
TGTGCCAGCAGCTTAGGGTCAGGGGGTGAAAAACTGTTTTTT
>TRBJ2-1|15|NA|NA|TRBV7-3
CASSLYRDLKGEQFF
TGTGCCAGCAGCCTATACCGGGACTTAAAGGGGGAGCAGTTCTTC
>TRBJ2-2|15|TRBD2|NA|TRBV19
CASSTSGSSTGELFF
TGTGCCAGTAGTACTAGCGGGAGTAGCACCGGGGAGCTGTTTTTT
>TRBJ2-1|16|TRBD2|NA|TRBV5-1
CASSFQTSGRLNEQFF
TGCGCCAGCAGCTTCCAAACTAGCGGGAGATTGAATGAGCAGTTCTTC
>TRBJ2-7|14|TRBD2|NA|TRBV25-1
CATSRGRGEAEQYF
TGTGCCACCAGCCGGGGGAGGGGAGAAGCCGAGCAGTACTTC
>TRBJ2-3|14|TRBD1|NA|TRBV7-3
CASSHGQGEDTQYF
TGTGCCAGCAGCCACGGACAGGGTGAAGATACGCAGTATTTT
>TRBJ2-7|14|TRBD2|NA|TRBV10-2
CASGTSGLNYEQYF
TGCGCCAGCGGTACATCGGGACTAAACTACGAGCAGTACTTC
>TRBJ2-7|13|TRBD1|NA|TRBV7-2
CASSFGQERQQYF
TGTGCCAGCAGCTTCGGACAGGAACGCCAACAGTACTTC
>TRBJ1-4|16|TRBD1|few|TRBV9
CASSVSGTGISAKLFF
TGTGCCAGCAGCGTTTCTGGGACAGGGATCTCAGCAAAACTGTTTTTT
>TRBJ1-5|19|NA|NA|TRBV15
CATSRGAGEVTDMDQPQHF
TGTGCCACCAGCAGAGGGGCTGGGGAGGTCACAGATATGGATCAGCCCCAGCATTTT
>TRBJ1-2|11|NA|NA|TRBV30
CAWSTGYGYTF
TGTGCCTGGAGTACGGGATATGGCTACACCTTC
>TRBJ2-7|15|TRBD2|NA|TRBV6-2/TRBV6-3
CASSYAGAPSYEQYF
TGTGCCAGCAGTTACGCGGGAGCCCCCTCCTACGAGCAGTACTTC
>TRBJ1-1|14|NA|NA|TRBV7-9
CASSLTGGRTEAFF
TGTGCCAGCAGCTTAACGGGGGGACGGACTGAAGCTTTCTTT
>TRBJ2-2|17|NA|NA|TRBV5-1
CASSLERAFANTGELFF
TGCGCCAGCAGCTTGGAGCGGGCGTTCGCGAACACCGGGGAGCTGTTTTTT
>TRBJ2-1|17|NA|NA|TRBV18
CASSPRGLAGSYNEQFF
TGTGCCAGCTCACCCCGCGGTCTTGCGGGCTCCTACAATGAGCAGTTCTTC
>TRBJ2-1|13|NA|few|TRBV9
CASNGAMENEQFF
TGTGCCAGCAACGGAGCCATGGAGAATGAGCAGTTCTTC
>TRBJ2-3|14|NA|NA|TRBV7-9
CASSLGRVTDTQYF
TGTGCCAGCAGCTTAGGCAGGGTTACAGATACGCAGTATTTT
>TRBJ1-4|15|NA|NA|TRBV28
CASSLVESPNEKLFF
TGTGCCAGCAGTTTAGTGGAGAGTCCTAATGAAAAACTGTTTTTT
>TRBJ2-1|18|TRBD2|NA|TRBV4-3
CASSQPQGLAGAYNEQFF
TGCGCCAGCAGCCAACCCCAGGGACTAGCGGGGGCCTACAATGAGCAGTTCTTC
>TRBJ1-1|13|NA|NA|TRBV18
CASSPLMNTEAFF
TGTGCCAGCTCACCACTTATGAACACTGAAGCTTTCTTT
>TRBJ1-1|15|TRBD1|NA|TRBV18
CASSPSEGANTEAFF
TGTGCCAGCTCACCATCCGAGGGGGCGAACACTGAAGCTTTCTTT
>TRBJ2-1|17|NA|NA|TRBV27
CASSLQSLASTYNEQFF
TGTGCCAGCAGTTTACAGTCCCTAGCGTCTACCTACAATGAGCAGTTCTTC
>TRBJ2-7|13|TRBD1|NA|TRBV27
CATLRQGSYEQYF
TGTGCCACCCTTCGACAGGGAAGCTACGAGCAGTACTTC
>TRBJ1-1|13|NA|NA|TRBV6-5
CASSPSMNTEAFF
TGTGCCAGCAGCCCGAGTATGAACACTGAAGCTTTCTTT
>TRBJ2-3|13|NA|NA|TRBV27
CASSGRDSYTQYF
TGTGCCAGCAGTGGTCGAGACTCCTATACGCAGTATTTT
>TRBJ2-1|13|TRBD2|NA|TRBV9
CASRPSGSNEQFF
TGTGCCAGCAGGCCAAGCGGGAGCAATGAGCAGTTCTTC